Below, 30 T cell receptor beta chains from the same sample are listed, as sequenced in a study of lymphopenia after photon versus proton radiotherapy. Sequencing used immunoSEQ multiplex PCR; TCRdb keeps in-frame clones, though not all of them. The sample consists of roughly 67,000 clones, roughly 93% of them appearing once. The specimen comprised peripheral blood, sampled from a patient treated with photon-based radiotherapy. The receptors come from a woman aged 70-85 years with pancreatic cancer.

V gene TRBV5-6 combines with J gene TRBJ2-7; 10 bases map to TRBD2. After removal of 2 bases from V and 7 bases from J, the junction contained 9 bases not matched to a gene. The CDR3 is 15 residues long. The germline CDR1 and CDR2 sequences are SGHDT and YYEEEE. The CDR3 region is CASSLLLAGVGEQYF. In nucleotides, the CDR3 is TGTGCCAGCAGCTTACTGCTAGCGGGAGTGGGGGAGCAGTACTTC. Using reference TRBV5-6 and TRBJ2-7 for the parts outside the CDR3, the full variable domain is DAGVTQSPTHLIKTRGQQVTLRCSPKSGHDTVSWYQQALGQGPQFIFQYYEEEERQRGNFPDRFSGHQFPNYSSELNVNALLLGDSALYLCASSLLLAGVGEQYFGPGTRLTVT.

The rearrangement uses TRBV30 and TRBJ2-1; D not resolved. Germline-derived CDR1 and CDR2 are GTSNPN and SVGIG (reference sequence). V gave up 1 base and J gave up 9 bases, with 7 bases separating them. This CDR3 is 11 amino acids long. The CDR3 nucleotides read TGTGCCTGGAGTGGAAACGGTGAGCAGTTCTTC. This translates into CAWSGNGEQFF.

The V call is TRBV11-2, the J call TRBJ1-2, with TRBD1 as a possible D gene (5 bases). The CDR3 loop spans 15 amino acids. V lost 0 bases, J lost 4 bases, and 12 bases lay in between. Germline V lookup: CDR1 SGHAT, CDR2 FQNNGV. In nucleotides, the CDR3 is TGTGCCAGCAGCTTAGATACGGGGACGGTCTATGGCTACACCTTC. This gives the protein CASSLDTGTVYGYTF.

V gene TRBV4-3 combines with J gene TRBJ1-5, with a tentative D call TRBD1 (5 bases). The CDR3 sequence is 14 residues long. The V gene's germline CDR1 is LGHNA and CDR2 YSLEER. Between the trimmed V and J ends, which lost 2 bases and 4 bases, there was a span of 9 bases. The CDR3 nucleotides read TGCGCCAGCAGCCAAAGGAGGGGAAATCAGCCCCAGCATTTT. The encoded protein is CASSQRRGNQPQHF.

V usage is TRBV9 and J usage is TRBJ2-1; the D gene could be TRBD1 or TRBD2 (5 bases each). Looked up from germline, CDR1 is SGDLS and CDR2 is YYNGEE. Trimming stripped 2 bases from V and 7 bases from J, with 16 bases between. This CDR3 has 15 residues. CDR3 in amino acids: CASSVRGDGRNEQFF. The CDR3 DNA reads as TGTGCCAGCAGCGTCAGAGGGGATGGGCGGAATGAGCAGTTCTTC.

This chain uses TRBV14 with TRBJ2-3, with 9 positions matching TRBD2. J was trimmed by 5 bases and V by 4 bases; bases with no gene match: 10. CDR1 and CDR2 from the germline V gene are SGHDN and FVKESK. This CDR3 is built from 16 residues. This CDR3 is CASSRTSEGWGDTQYF. CDR3 nucleotide sequence: TGTGCCAGCAGCCGGACTAGCGAAGGATGGGGAGATACGCAGTATTTT.

Note on this clone: At one end the junction does not follow the germline gene, possibly because of a read error. J is TRBJ2-7 and V is TRBV7-9, with D maybe TRBD2 (6 bases). The CDR3 runs 15 residues. In germline, CDR1 is SEHNR, CDR2 FQNEAQ (reference sequence). Written as DNA, the CDR3 is TGTGCCAGCACCTCCCCTGGGGCGGGAACCTACGAACAGTACTTC. Protein sequence: CASTSPGAGTYEQYF.

The V and J genes are TRBV18 and TRBJ2-1, with 7 bases that match TRBD1. The CDR3 totals 18 residues. J was trimmed by 2 bases and V by 1 base; bases with no gene match: 11. Germline CDR1 KGHSH, CDR2 LQKENI. The CDR3 loop reads CASSPLPPGGNAYNEQFF. CDR3 nucleotide sequence: TGTGCCAGCTCACCACTACCCCCAGGGGGAAACGCCTACAATGAGCAGTTCTTC. The whole variable domain, remainder taken from reference TRBV18 and TRBJ2-1, is NAGVMQNPRHLVRRRGQEARLRCSPMKGHSHVYWYRQLPEEGLKFMVYLQKENIIDESGMPKERFSAEFPKEGPSILRIQQVVRGDSAAYFCASSPLPPGGNAYNEQFFGPGTRLTVL.

V gene TRBV12-5 combines with J gene TRBJ1-2; weak D call: TRBD1 (5 bases). In germline, CDR1 is LGHNT, CDR2 FRNRAP. The germline V and J ends were trimmed by 2 bases and 7 bases, with 17 bases remaining between them. The CDR3 has 15 residues. The CDR3 coding sequence is TGTGCTAGTGGTTTGTCACAGGTAGTTGCTTCTGGCTACACCTTC. Residues: CASGLSQVVASGYTF.

The chain carries TRBV10-2 and TRBJ2-5; D might be TRBD1 (5 bases). Matching the DNA end better, TRBJ2-7 makes the J call doubtful. Germline-derived CDR1 and CDR2 are WSHSY and SAAADI. The CDR3 contains 13 residues. This chain's CDR3 is CASSEARDYEQYF. In nucleotides, the CDR3 is TGCGCCAGCAGTGAGGCCAGGGACTACGAGCAGTACTTC.

This chain connects TRBV6-1 to TRBJ2-1, with 15 bases fitting TRBD2. CDR3 length equals 15 residues. The germline V gene encodes CDR1 MNHNS and CDR2 SASEGT. V dropped 10 bases and J dropped 9; count of bases not matched to a gene: 10. The CDR3 spells CATHPGLAGGSEQFF. CDR3 nucleotides: TGTGCCACCCATCCGGGACTAGCGGGAGGTAGTGAGCAGTTCTTC.

The chain carries TRBV6-5 and TRBJ2-5; D is unclear. Trimming pared 0 bases from V and 2 bases from J, leaving 10 bases between. The CDR3 extends over 15 amino acids. Germline CDR1 and CDR2: MNHEY and SVGAGI. CDR3 sequence (DNA): TGTGCCAGCAGTTACTCGCCTGGTCTACAAGAGACCCAGTACTTC. Translated: CASSYSPGLQETQYF.

In its sample, this clone was seen once. This sequence joins TRBV7-9 and TRBJ1-1; weak D call: TRBD1 (5 bases). V lost 3 bases to trimming and J lost 4 bases, with 15 bases between them. Germline V gene lookup returns CDR1 SEHNR and CDR2 FQNEAQ (reference sequence). The CDR3 has 15 residues. The CDR3 loop is CASSLIGRGSTEAFF. Here the CDR3 DNA reads TGTGCCAGCAGCTTGATAGGTCGGGGGAGCACTGAAGCTTTCTTT.

The V call is TRBV5-1, the J call TRBJ2-3, with 10 bases that match TRBD2. Germline lookup yields CDR1 SGHRS and CDR2 YFSETQ. The CDR3 length is 15 residues. J gave up 1 base and V 6 bases, and 5 bases lay outside the gene matches. CDR3 sequence reads: CASNRAGGGTDTQYF. The CDR3 nucleotides are TGCGCCAGCAATCGAGCGGGAGGGGGCACAGATACGCAGTATTTT.

The chain links TRBV19 to TRBJ2-7; TRBD1 agrees at 8 bases. Germline assignment: CDR1 LNHDA and CDR2 SQIVND (reference sequence). This CDR3 spans 14 amino acids. J lost 4 bases, V lost 3 bases, and 5 bases had no gene match. The DNA for the CDR3 is TGTGCCAGTAGTATCACGACAGGGGATTACGAGCAGTACTTC. Its translation: CASSITTGDYEQYF. Full variable domain (rest looked up from reference TRBV19 and TRBJ2-7): DGGITQSPKYLFRKEGQNVTLSCEQNLNHDAMYWYRQDPGQGLRLIYYSQIVNDFQKGDIAEGYSVSREKKESFPLTVTSAQKNPTAFYLCASSITTGDYEQYFGPGTRLTVT.

The chain uses TRBV5-4 and TRBJ2-2, with D unclear. CDR3 length: 13 amino acids. From germline, CDR1 is SGHNT and CDR2 YYREEE (reference sequence). V was clipped by 0 bases and J by 4 bases, with 4 bases between them. CDR3 nucleotide sequence: TGTGCCAGCAGCTTGGAGATCACCGGGGAGCTGTTTTTT. This encodes CASSLEITGELFF.

V and J are TRBV6-6 and TRBJ1-1; D is unclear. The V end was cut by 6 bases, the J end by 3 bases, with 8 bases between. Germline V gene lookup returns CDR1 MNHNY and CDR2 SVGAGI (reference sequence). This CDR3 region has 12 residues. CDR3 nucleotides: TGTGCCAGCAGCTCCTACGACACTGAAGCTTTCTTT. Amino acids: CASSSYDTEAFF.

The chain is built from TRBV7-2 and TRBJ2-7; D is possibly TRBD1 or TRBD2 (5 bases each). Trimming took off 1 base at V and 2 bases at J, with 9 bases between the two ends. The CDR3 spans 14 residues. Germline V gene lookup returns CDR1 SGHTA and CDR2 FQGNSA. CDR3 in amino acids: CASSLERGPYEQYF. CDR3 nucleotides: TGTGCCAGCAGCTTAGAACGGGGCCCCTACGAGCAGTACTTC.

The chain joins TRBV5-1 to TRBJ2-7, with no clear D. Germline CDR1 and CDR2: SGHRS and YFSETQ. This CDR3 has 13 residues. The V gene lost 0 bases and the J gene lost 3 bases, with 7 bases spanning the gap. CDR3 sequence reads: CASSLGTIYEQYF. The CDR3 coding sequence is TGCGCCAGCAGCTTGGGAACCATCTACGAGCAGTACTTC.

This chain connects TRBV7-9 to TRBJ2-5; D call uncertain. This CDR3 has 13 residues. Trimming removed 2 bases from V and 2 bases from J, with 6 bases in between. Germline V gene lookup returns CDR1 SEHNR and CDR2 FQNEAQ (reference sequence). The CDR3: CASSLPRQETQYF. CDR3 coding DNA: TGTGCCAGCAGCTTACCGAGACAAGAGACCCAGTACTTC.

CDR3 sequence reads: CASSSSGDPGTQYF. The CDR3 DNA follows: TGCGCCAGCAGCTCAAGCGGGGACCCTGGGACCCAGTACTTC. The chain combines TRBV5-1 with TRBJ2-5; 7 positions agree with TRBD2. The CDR3 extends over 14 amino acids. V shed 3 bases, J shed 7 bases, and the junction held 9 bases outside the gene matches. Germline V lookup: CDR1 SGHRS, CDR2 YFSETQ.

V usage is TRBV7-9 and J usage is TRBJ2-5; no clear D gene. The CDR3 is 13 residues long. V shed 3 bases and J shed 11 bases, with 16 bases lying between them. Germline V gives CDR1 SEHNR, CDR2 FQNEAQ (reference sequence). The CDR3 nucleotides are TGTGCCAGCAGCTTGGACCCTTTGGTGGAGCAGTACTTC. This codes for CASSLDPLVEQYF.

The V call is TRBV7-2, the J call TRBJ2-7, with 9 nucleotides matching TRBD1. The CDR3 sequence is 13 residues long. Trimming removed 3 bases from V and 6 bases from J; junction bases left unmatched: 3. The germline gives CDR1 SGHTA, CDR2 FQGNSA. For the CDR3, the DNA is TGTGCCAGCAGCTTGACAGGGGGACCCGAGCAGTACTTC. Amino acids: CASSLTGGPEQYF. The full variable domain, with the rest looked up from reference TRBV7-2 and TRBJ2-7, is GAGVSQSPSNKVTEKGKDVELRCDPISGHTALYWYRQSLGQGLEFLIYFQGNSAPDKSGLPSDRFSAERTGGSVSTLTIQRTQQEDSAVYLCASSLTGGPEQYFGPGTRLTVT.

The chain uses TRBV28 and TRBJ2-1; 10 bases are a match to TRBD2. CDR3 length: 15 residues. The V and J ends lost 2 bases and 7 bases, in that order; junction bases with no gene match: 5. Germline V gives CDR1 MDHEN, CDR2 SYDVKM. CDR3 amino acids: CASSLRSSGRNEQFF. The CDR3 nucleotides are TGTGCCAGCAGTTTAAGGTCTAGCGGGAGAAATGAGCAGTTCTTC.

This clone has only a few counts. V usage is TRBV6-5 and J usage is TRBJ2-2; perhaps TRBD1 as D (5 bases). V was clipped by 4 bases and J by 7 bases, with 16 bases between them. The germline V gene encodes CDR1 MNHEY and CDR2 SVGAGI. The CDR3 consists of 15 residues. The CDR3 bases are TGTGCCAGCAGTTCCGCCGGACATGCCAACGGGGAGCTGTTTTTT. Translated: CASSSAGHANGELFF.

This clone was picked up a small number of times. The chain is built from TRBV30 and TRBJ1-1, with 7 bases fitting TRBD1. The CDR3 runs 14 residues. Per the germline V gene, CDR1 is GTSNPN and CDR2 is SVGIG (reference sequence). J was trimmed by 4 bases and V by 3 bases; bases with no gene match: 8. CDR3 DNA sequence: TGTGCCTGGAGCAGGGGGGCCCTCGGCACTGAAGCTTTCTTT. It encodes CAWSRGALGTEAFF.

V usage is TRBV4-3 and J usage is TRBJ1-2; 9 bases are shared with TRBD1. The CDR3 sequence is 15 residues long. Germline values: CDR1 LGHNA, CDR2 YSLEER. V lost 0 bases and J lost 8; bases outside the gene matches: 7. CDR3 in amino acids: CASSQERQGEDGYTF. In DNA form, the CDR3 reads TGCGCCAGCAGCCAAGAGAGACAGGGGGAGGACGGCTACACCTTC.

The chain links TRBV9 to TRBJ1-2, with TRBD1 as a possible D gene (6 bases). This CDR3 spans 13 amino acids. Germline V gene sequence: CDR1 SGDLS, CDR2 YYNGEE. Trimming cost V 2 bases and J 6 bases, with 11 bases left between them. The CDR3 loop reads CASSVGTKNGYTF. Here the CDR3 DNA reads TGTGCCAGCAGCGTGGGGACAAAAAATGGCTACACCTTC.

This rearrangement joins TRBV2 to TRBJ1-4, with TRBD1 matching 8 bases. CDR1 SNHLY and CDR2 FYNNEI come from the germline V gene. The CDR3 has 15 amino acids. The J segment lost 0 bases and the V segment lost 10 bases, leaving 7 bases of the junction unmatched. This chain's CDR3 is CATGQGTATNEKLFF. The CDR3 coding sequence is TGTGCCACCGGACAGGGAACAGCAACTAATGAAAAACTGTTTTTT.

This chain links TRBV6-1 with TRBJ1-5; 8 bases fit TRBD1. Germline-derived CDR1 and CDR2 are MNHNS and SASEGT. The CDR3 is 13 amino acids. After removal of 9 bases from V and 0 bases from J, the junction contained 1 base not matched to a gene. The chain's CDR3 is CARDRDSNQPQHF. Here the CDR3 DNA reads TGTGCCAGGGACAGGGATAGCAATCAGCCCCAGCATTTT.